The 8 T cell receptor beta chains in this list originate from one sample, sequenced in a study of beta chain features in type 1 diabetes. Whole-study findings and limits: Among all four CD4+ subsets, Type 1 diabetes patients had TCRB CDR3s that were moderately but significantly shorter.

Antigens for these TCRs are unknown. The isolated RNA, all of it, was reverse transcribed, so expressed TCRB transcripts were what got sequenced. Some clones are missing from TCRdb's copy, which holds only in-frame ones; the method was immunoSEQ multiplex PCR. The top ten hold less than 0.025% of the sample, which has 600,000 to 700,000 clones, over 10% seen once. The sequenced material came from naive CD4+ T cells from blood. The receptors here all came from a man aged 18 to 30 with type 1 diabetes.

The sample holds a few counts of this clone. V is TRBV20-1 and J is TRBJ1-1; D is undetermined. V lost 0 bases and J 10 bases, leaving 9 bases between the germline ends. This CDR3 has 11 amino acids. Germline CDR1 DFQATT, CDR2 SNEGSKA (reference sequence). This CDR3 reads CSARENPGAFF. The CDR3 nucleotides are TGCAGTGCTAGAGAAAACCCCGGAGCTTTCTTT.

The gene calls are TRBV7-2 and TRBJ1-2; unclear D gene. V was pared by 5 bases and J by 2 bases, with 12 bases between. CDR1 and CDR2 from the germline V gene are SGHTA and FQGNSA. This CDR3 is 14 amino acids long. CDR3 amino acids: CASSHPTANYGYTF. CDR3 nucleotide sequence: TGTGCCAGCAGCCACCCGACGGCAAACTATGGCTACACCTTC.

This chain joins TRBV27 and TRBJ1-1; D may be TRBD1 (5 bases). The V gene's germline CDR1 is MNHEY and CDR2 SMNVEV (reference sequence). V shed 5 bases and J shed 3 bases, with 10 bases lying between them. CDR3 length: 13 amino acids. CDR3 in DNA: TGTGCCAGCAGTACCCGACAGTACACTGAAGCTTTCTTT. Protein product: CASSTRQYTEAFF.

This clone was seen a few times. V gene TRBV19 combines with J gene TRBJ1-6; the D is unclear. The CDR3 extends over 12 amino acids. Germline CDR1 LNHDA, CDR2 SQIVND (reference sequence). V lost 3 bases and J 5 bases, leaving 2 bases between the germline ends. The CDR3 DNA reads as TGTGCCAGTAGTATGGATAATTCACCCCTCCACTTT. Protein product: CASSMDNSPLHF.

The chain combines TRBV18 with TRBJ2-3; possibly TRBD2 for D (7 bases). CDR1 is KGHSH, CDR2 LQKENI, per germline. V was clipped by 0 bases and J by 5 bases, with 9 bases between them. This CDR3 contains 14 residues. The CDR3 coding sequence is TGTGCCAGCTCACCACCGGGAGGGGGAGATACGCAGTATTTT. Translation gives CASSPPGGGDTQYF.

This clone was counted only a few times. J is TRBJ2-5 and V is TRBV19; TRBD2 is a possible D gene (6 bases). Deletions cut 7 bases from V and 2 bases from J, with 20 bases between. The CDR3 has 16 residues. Germline-derived CDR1 and CDR2 are LNHDA and SQIVND (reference sequence). CDR3 residues: CASKVEGSGLQETQYF. CDR3 coding DNA: TGTGCCAGTAAAGTGGAGGGCTCGGGGTTACAAGAGACCCAGTACTTC.

The CDR3 loop reads CASSAGQQETQYF. DNA of the CDR3: TGTGCCAGCAGCGCCGGACAGCAAGAGACCCAGTACTTC. V and J are TRBV11-2 and TRBJ2-5, with TRBD1 as a possible D gene (6 bases). Trimming stripped 5 bases from V and 2 bases from J, with 9 bases between. This CDR3 region has 13 residues. Germline-derived CDR1 and CDR2 are SGHAT and FQNNGV.

This clone came up a few times. The V and J genes are TRBV27 and TRBJ1-2; 7 bases are a match to TRBD1. CDR1 and CDR2 from the germline V gene are MNHEY and SMNVEV (reference sequence). The CDR3 sequence is 14 residues long. With V trimmed by 2 bases and J by 6 bases, 6 bases remained unmatched. The CDR3 sequence is CASSLNVQGDGYTF. The DNA for the CDR3 is TGTGCCAGCAGTTTAAACGTCCAGGGGGATGGCTACACCTTC.